Following are 5 T cell receptor beta chains from one sample sequenced in a study of CD8 T cells in ankylosing spondylitis. The study's findings and limits: Ankylosing spondylitis blood seemed to carry a telltale TCR beta motif made of seven or eight highly homologous variants.

TCRdb passed the 5' RACE reads through MiXCR, listing each CDR3 protein once. Among about 700,000 distinct CDR3 sequences, under 20% were seen once, and the ten largest hold 19%. No cognate antigen is known for these TCRs. The sample consisted of blood, either unsorted or a sorted T cell fraction (not recorded which). Receptors were obtained from a male donor with ankylosing spondylitis.

The chain carries TRBV7-3 and TRBJ2-3; no firm D call. This CDR3 has 14 residues. Trimming took 2 bases from V and 2 from J, leaving 8 bases between them. Germline V CDR1 and CDR2: SGHTA, FQGTGA. The CDR3 protein is CASSLGGITDTQYF. CDR3 in DNA: TGTGCCAGCAGCTTAGGTGGGATCACAGATACGCAGTATTTT.

The J gene is TRBJ2-7, the V gene TRBV12-3 or TRBV12-4, with TRBD2 matching over 8 bases. This CDR3 region has 16 residues. Losses at the gene ends were 6 bases for V and 5 bases for J; bases not matched to a gene: 15. This CDR3 is CASRSDLSGGKNEQYF. DNA of the CDR3: TGTGCCAGCAGGTCGGACCTTTCGGGGGGGAAGAACGAGCAGTACTTC.

V gene TRBV12-3 or TRBV12-4 combines with J gene TRBJ2-7; D is undetermined. This CDR3 has 12 residues. Trimming pared 6 bases from V and 3 bases from J, leaving 9 bases between. The CDR3 is CASRNRNYEQYF. CDR3 coding DNA: TGTGCCAGCAGAAACAGAAACTACGAGCAGTACTTC.

This clonotype was counted only a few times. The chain recombines TRBV4-3 with TRBJ1-2; tentatively, D is TRBD1 (5 bases). V was shortened by 0 bases and J by 8 bases, with 13 bases between the two germline ends. CDR3 length equals 14 residues. Looked up from germline, CDR1 is LGHNA and CDR2 is YSLEER. DNA of the CDR3: TGCGCCAGCAGCCAAGATCTCGACAGACGGGGCTACACCTTC. As protein: CASSQDLDRRGYTF.

The chain has TRBV4-1 and TRBJ2-7; 8 bases fit TRBD2. Germline V CDR1 and CDR2: MGHRA, YSYEKL. The CDR3 has 16 residues. V shed 4 bases and J 3 bases; nucleotides not matched to a gene: 11. CDR3 in DNA: TGCGCCAGCAGCCTCCGAGATAACCGGGAGGGCTACGAGCAGTACTTC. Its translation is CASSLRDNREGYEQYF.